This T cell receptor beta chain was recorded in a study of response to subunit inactivated influenza vaccine. Broader study findings: Each seasonal influenza vaccination, the authors suggested, recruits few new T cells.

TCRdb itself ran the RT-PCR reads through MiXCR, one entry per CDR3 protein. The sample lists about 500,000 distinct CDR3 sequences; 16% were seen once. As to this clonotype: Its antigen is unknown.

CDR3 length equals 16 residues. Trimming pared 3 bases from V and 0 bases from J, leaving 14 bases between. CDR1 is SGHRS, CDR2 YFSETQ, per germline. The sample consisted of CD4+ T cells sorted from PBMCs, taken roughly 24 months after vaccination. The rearrangement joins TRBV5-1 to TRBJ2-3; D is tentatively TRBD1 or TRBD2 (7 bases each). The receptor was isolated from a man between 45 and 75 years old who received an inactivated influenza vaccine. DNA of the CDR3: TGCGCCAGCAGCTACCAGGGGGGGGTCAGCACAGATACGCAGTATTTT. This sequence encodes CASSYQGGVSTDTQYF.